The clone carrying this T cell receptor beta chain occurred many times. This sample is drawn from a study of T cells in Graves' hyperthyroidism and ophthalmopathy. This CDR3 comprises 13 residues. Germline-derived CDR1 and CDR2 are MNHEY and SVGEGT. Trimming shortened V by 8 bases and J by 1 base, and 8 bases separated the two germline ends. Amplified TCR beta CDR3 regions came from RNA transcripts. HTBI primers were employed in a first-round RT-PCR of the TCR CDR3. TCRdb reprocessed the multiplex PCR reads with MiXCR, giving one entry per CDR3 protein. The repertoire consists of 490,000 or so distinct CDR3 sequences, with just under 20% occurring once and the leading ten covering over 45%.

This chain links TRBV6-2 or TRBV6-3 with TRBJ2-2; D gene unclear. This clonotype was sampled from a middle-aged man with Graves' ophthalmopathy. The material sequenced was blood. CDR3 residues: CASGIRNTGELFF. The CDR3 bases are TGTGCCAGCGGGATTCGGAACACCGGGGAGCTGTTTTTT.